A selection of T cell receptor beta chains follows, all from one sample in a study of T cells in Graves' hyperthyroidism and ophthalmopathy. TCRdb reprocessed the multiplex PCR reads via MiXCR and lists one record per CDR3 protein. Of about 290,000 distinct CDR3 sequences listed, about 18% are singletons. What was sequenced was blood. Receptors were obtained from a woman aged 60-75 years with Graves' ophthalmopathy. The CDR3 runs from the conserved cysteine through the conserved F or W. D genes are given only for firm matches. Expanded clones are given a class, and other clones once, few, many or no size at all.

clone size,D gene,V gene,J gene,CDR3 protein,CDR3 DNA
many,-,TRBV4-2,TRBJ1-2,CASSQGFEYYGYTF,TGTGCCAGCAGCCAAGGATTCGAGTACTATGGCTACACCTTC
few,-,TRBV7-9,TRBJ2-5,CASTAGLQETQYF,TGTGCCAGTACCGCAGGGCTACAAGAGACCCAGTACTTC
many,TRBD2,TRBV6-2/TRBV6-3,TRBJ2-1,CASRPHSGRLYNEQFF,TGTGCCAGCAGACCCCATAGCGGGAGACTTTACAATGAGCAGTTCTTC
many,TRBD1,TRBV5-1,TRBJ2-7,CASSLGTAQGEQYF,TGCGCCAGCAGCTTAGGGACAGCCCAGGGCGAGCAGTACTTC
-,-,TRBV9,TRBJ2-7,CASSVGGNRDSYEQYF,TGTGCCAGCAGCGTAGGCGGTAACAGGGACTCCTACGAGCAGTACTTC
-,TRBD2,TRBV5-1,TRBJ2-6,CASSLTSGGLSSGANVLTF,TGCGCCAGCAGCTTGACTAGCGGGGGATTAAGCTCTGGGGCCAACGTCCTGACTTTC
many,-,TRBV12-3/TRBV12-4,TRBJ1-1,CASSPNVGGLRAEAFF,TGTGCCAGCAGTCCCAATGTCGGGGGGTTAAGGGCTGAAGCTTTCTTT
-,-,TRBV28,TRBJ2-7,CASSSGHPTYEQYF,TGTGCCAGCAGTTCGGGACACCCAACCTACGAGCAGTACTTC
many,-,TRBV2,TRBJ1-2,CASSEARVNGYTF,TGTGCCAGCAGTGAAGCGCGAGTAAATGGCTACACCTTC
-,TRBD1,TRBV12-3/TRBV12-4,TRBJ2-6,CASTPSPGTGYGANVLTF,TGTGCCAGCACCCCTAGTCCCGGGACAGGGTACGGGGCCAACGTCCTGACTTTC
-,TRBD1,TRBV7-2,TRBJ2-3,CASGSTGPDTQYF,TGTGCCAGCGGCTCGACAGGGCCGGATACGCAGTATTTT
-,-,TRBV20-1,TRBJ2-1,CSARHMSHEQFF,TGCAGTGCTAGACACATGTCACATGAGCAGTTCTTC
many,-,TRBV14,TRBJ2-7,CASSGWIEQYF,TGTGCCAGCAGCGGATGGATCGAGCAGTACTTC
many,TRBD1,TRBV27,TRBJ2-7,CASRKPGQGHEQYF,TGTGCCAGCAGAAAACCGGGACAGGGGCACGAGCAGTACTTC
-,-,TRBV5-4,TRBJ1-4,CASSLTLNEKLFF,TGTGCCAGCAGCTTGACCCTCAATGAAAAACTGTTTTTT
many,-,TRBV6-1,TRBJ2-1,CASRFRTFSYNEQFF,TGTGCCAGCAGGTTCAGGACGTTCTCCTACAATGAGCAGTTCTTC
-,-,TRBV5-1,TRBJ2-5,CASSLRSAITQETQYF,TGCGCCAGCAGCTTGAGGTCCGCAATAACCCAAGAGACCCAGTACTTC
many,-,TRBV11-2,TRBJ2-5,CASSLILGWTQETQYF,TGTGCCAGCAGCTTAATTTTGGGGTGGACCCAAGAGACCCAGTACTTC
-,-,TRBV4-3,TRBJ2-7,CASSQEDRIYEQYF,TGCGCCAGCAGCCAAGAGGACCGGATATACGAGCAGTACTTC
many,-,TRBV5-1,TRBJ1-2,CASSPGRLNYGYTF,TGCGCCAGCAGCCCGGGTCGGCTGAACTATGGCTACACCTTC
many,-,TRBV6-1,TRBJ2-7,CASRKSSYEQYF,TGTGCCAGCAGGAAAAGCTCCTACGAGCAGTACTTC
many,-,TRBV4-3,TRBJ1-1,CASSQVWGQNTEAFF,TGCGCCAGCAGCCAAGTATGGGGACAGAACACTGAAGCTTTCTTT
many,-,TRBV7-2,TRBJ2-5,CASSLVSPQETQYF,TGTGCCAGCAGCTTAGTATCCCCCCAAGAGACCCAGTACTTC
-,-,TRBV18,TRBJ2-7,CASSPPTIGGYEQYF,TGTGCCAGCTCACCACCGACGATTGGTGGGTACGAGCAGTACTTC
-,TRBD2,TRBV24-1,TRBJ2-1,CATSDQAGETYNEQFF,TGTGCCACCAGTGACCAAGCGGGAGAAACCTACAATGAGCAGTTCTTC
-,-,TRBV9,TRBJ2-1,CASSIGQINEQFF,TGTGCCAGCAGCATCGGACAGATCAATGAGCAGTTCTTC
few,-,TRBV6-2/TRBV6-3,TRBJ1-5,CASSYGGPSSNQPQHF,TGTGCCAGCAGTTACGGGGGACCCAGTAGCAATCAGCCCCAGCATTTT
once,-,TRBV9,TRBJ2-2,CASSPRTVNTGELFF,TGTGCCAGCAGCCCCCGGACAGTTAACACCGGGGAGCTGTTTTTT
many,TRBD2,TRBV20-1,TRBJ2-1,CSASRTSGIDNEQFF,TGCAGTGCTAGTAGGACTAGCGGGATAGACAATGAGCAGTTCTTC
many,-,TRBV24-1,TRBJ2-1,CATSGGARSSYNEQFF,TGTGCCACCAGTGGGGGGGCGCGGAGCTCCTACAATGAGCAGTTCTTC
many,-,TRBV11-2,TRBJ2-1,CASSSQWIGPHQFF,TGTGCCAGCAGCTCCCAGTGGATCGGCCCCCACCAGTTCTTC
many,TRBD1,TRBV12-3/TRBV12-4,TRBJ2-7,CASSLANAGTGYEQYF,TGTGCCAGCAGTTTAGCGAACGCCGGGACAGGCTACGAGCAGTACTTC
many,TRBD2,TRBV20-1,TRBJ2-7,CSARGLAGSYEQYF,TGCAGTGCTAGGGGACTAGCGGGGTCCTACGAGCAGTACTTC
many,-,TRBV5-1,TRBJ1-5,CASSWQGNQPQHF,TGCGCCAGCAGCTGGCAGGGGAATCAGCCCCAGCATTTT
-,-,TRBV29-1,TRBJ2-3,CSVLEGADTQYF,TGCAGCGTCTTGGAGGGGGCAGATACGCAGTATTTT
many,-,TRBV7-2,TRBJ2-5,CASSPRTPAGETQYF,TGTGCCAGCAGCCCTAGGACGCCGGCGGGGGAGACCCAGTACTTC
many,-,TRBV10-1,TRBJ2-7,CASSESSGHEQYF,TGCGCCAGCAGTGAGTCATCGGGTCACGAGCAGTACTTC
few,-,TRBV5-1,TRBJ1-2,CASSFSPGGPNYGYTF,TGCGCCAGCAGCTTCTCACCGGGGGGGCCTAACTATGGCTACACCTTC
-,-,TRBV28,TRBJ2-7,CASIGKRLTYEQYF,TGTGCCAGCATAGGGAAGAGGCTTACCTACGAGCAGTACTTC
many,TRBD1,TRBV11-1,TRBJ2-7,CASSSGGTAYEQYF,TGTGCCAGCAGCTCAGGGGGAACAGCCTACGAGCAGTACTTC
many,-,TRBV7-2,TRBJ2-5,CASSFQSGGETQYF,TGTGCCAGCAGCTTCCAGTCAGGTGGGGAGACCCAGTACTTC
many,-,TRBV5-1,TRBJ2-1,CASSLVSGAGDEQFF,TGCGCCAGCAGCTTGGTTTCAGGGGCAGGAGATGAGCAGTTCTTC
many,-,TRBV7-2,TRBJ1-2,CASSFPTEKRGYTF,TGTGCCAGCAGCTTCCCGACGGAGAAAAGGGGCTACACCTTC
few,-,TRBV20-1,TRBJ2-2,CSVEVEAGYTGELFF,TGCAGTGTTGAAGTTGAGGCGGGATACACCGGGGAGCTGTTTTTT
few,-,TRBV20-1,TRBJ1-1,CSALGQTEAFF,TGCAGTGCCTTAGGACAGACTGAAGCTTTCTTT
many,-,TRBV12-3/TRBV12-4,TRBJ2-1,CASSLGRRGPFYNEQFF,TGTGCCAGCAGTTTAGGGCGGAGGGGGCCCTTCTACAATGAGCAGTTCTTC
-,TRBD2,TRBV20-1,TRBJ2-3,CSAFLAGGGDTQYF,TGCAGTGCTTTTCTAGCGGGGGGCGGGGATACGCAGTATTTT